Listed below are T cell receptor beta chains from one sample, sequenced in a study of blood T cell repertoires in COVID-19. Assay used: immunoSEQ multiplex PCR; TCRdb lists only in-frame clones, some missing. The repertoire holds tens of thousands of clones, with 80% as singletons. The sample comprised peripheral blood. The origin of the receptors is a woman older than 75 with acute or convalescent COVID-19. The CDR3 runs from the conserved cysteine through the conserved F or W. Each record gives: V gene, D gene, J gene, clone size, CDR3 DNA, CDR3 protein. The D gene is left open where the match is weak. Clone size is stated in some rows and not others, as once, few, many or a class when expanded.

v_gene: TRBV10-3
d_gene: TRBD1
j_gene: TRBJ2-5
abundance: NA
CDR3nt: TGTGCGGCCAGTCGGGACAGCCCTCAAGAGACCCAGTACTTC
CDR3aa: CAASRDSPQETQYF

v_gene: TRBV9
d_gene: TRBD2
j_gene: TRBJ2-7
abundance: NA
CDR3nt: TGTGCCAGCAGCGCGGTGAGCGGGGGGGCCTCCTACGAGCAGTACTTC
CDR3aa: CASSAVSGGASYEQYF

v_gene: TRBV5-1
d_gene: NA
j_gene: TRBJ2-3
abundance: NA
CDR3nt: TGCGCCAGCAGCTCTCCGGGTTCTAAGGCAGATACGCAGTATTTT
CDR3aa: CASSSPGSKADTQYF

v_gene: TRBV7-8
d_gene: NA
j_gene: TRBJ2-7
abundance: NA
CDR3nt: TGTGCCAGCAGTCTTAGTGAGGGAAACGGCGAGCAGTACTTC
CDR3aa: CASSLSEGNGEQYF

v_gene: TRBV18
d_gene: TRBD1
j_gene: TRBJ1-6
abundance: NA
CDR3nt: TGTGCCAGCTCACCAGAAGGACAGGGGTCACCCCTCCACTTT
CDR3aa: CASSPEGQGSPLHF

v_gene: TRBV21-1
d_gene: NA
j_gene: TRBJ2-5
abundance: NA
CDR3nt: TGTGCCAGCAGCAAAGGCAGGGTTGAGACCCAGTACTTC
CDR3aa: CASSKGRVETQYF

v_gene: TRBV7-8
d_gene: NA
j_gene: TRBJ2-7
abundance: NA
CDR3nt: TGTGCCAGCAGCGACGACGGGAGAGGCTACGAGCAGTACTTC
CDR3aa: CASSDDGRGYEQYF

v_gene: TRBV3-1/TRBV3-2
d_gene: NA
j_gene: TRBJ1-2
abundance: NA
CDR3nt: TGTGCCAGCAGCCAAGGTCAGGCCTATGGCTACACCTTC
CDR3aa: CASSQGQAYGYTF

v_gene: TRBV11-2
d_gene: NA
j_gene: TRBJ2-3
abundance: NA
CDR3nt: TGTGCCAGCAGCTCAACAGATACGCAGTATTTT
CDR3aa: CASSSTDTQYF

v_gene: TRBV13
d_gene: TRBD2
j_gene: TRBJ2-7
abundance: NA
CDR3nt: TGTGCCAGCAGCCAGCGGGGGTCGGGCTACGAGCAGTACTTC
CDR3aa: CASSQRGSGYEQYF

v_gene: TRBV3-1/TRBV3-2
d_gene: NA
j_gene: TRBJ1-2
abundance: NA
CDR3nt: TGTGCCAGCAGCCAAGGACAGACCTTCTATGGCTACACCTTC
CDR3aa: CASSQGQTFYGYTF

v_gene: TRBV9
d_gene: TRBD2
j_gene: TRBJ2-2
abundance: NA
CDR3nt: TGTGCCAGCAGCGTAGCCAGCGGGGGGAACACCGGGGAGCTGTTTTTT
CDR3aa: CASSVASGGNTGELFF

v_gene: TRBV21-1
d_gene: NA
j_gene: TRBJ2-2
abundance: NA
CDR3nt: TGTGCCAGCAGATTTTTACAGGGGGGGACCGGGGAGCTGTTTTTT
CDR3aa: CASRFLQGGTGELFF

v_gene: TRBV23-1
d_gene: TRBD2
j_gene: TRBJ2-7
abundance: NA
CDR3nt: TGCGCCAGCAGTCAAGCCTCCCCTAGCGGGAGGGCCTACGAGCAGTACTTC
CDR3aa: CASSQASPSGRAYEQYF

v_gene: TRBV11-3
d_gene: TRBD2
j_gene: TRBJ2-2
abundance: NA
CDR3nt: TGTGCCAGCAGCTTTCGACTAGCGGGGGGGCTCACCGGGGAGCTGTTTTTT
CDR3aa: CASSFRLAGGLTGELFF

v_gene: TRBV23-1
d_gene: TRBD1
j_gene: TRBJ1-5
abundance: NA
CDR3nt: TGCGCCAGCAGTCAATCGCAGACAGGGGCAAACAATCAGCCCCAGCATTTT
CDR3aa: CASSQSQTGANNQPQHF

v_gene: TRBV11-1
d_gene: TRBD1
j_gene: TRBJ1-5
abundance: NA
CDR3nt: TGTGCCAGCAGCCCAGGGGGCTCGTCCAATCAGCCCCAGCATTTT
CDR3aa: CASSPGGSSNQPQHF

v_gene: TRBV6-5
d_gene: NA
j_gene: TRBJ1-4
abundance: NA
CDR3nt: TGTGCCAGCAGTTCAGGCAGAATAAATGAAAAACTGTTTTTT
CDR3aa: CASSSGRINEKLFF

v_gene: TRBV2
d_gene: NA
j_gene: TRBJ2-7
abundance: NA
CDR3nt: TGTGCCAGCGTGGCAGCGCTATCCTACGAGCAGTACTTC
CDR3aa: CASVAALSYEQYF

v_gene: TRBV2
d_gene: NA
j_gene: TRBJ2-2
abundance: few
CDR3nt: TGTGCCAGCAGGGGAGGTCTAGCGCACACCGGGGAGCTGTTTTTT
CDR3aa: CASRGGLAHTGELFF

v_gene: TRBV18
d_gene: TRBD2
j_gene: TRBJ2-5
abundance: few
CDR3nt: TGTGCCAGCTCACCCCCATTGGGACTAGCGGGGGTTGAAGAGACCCAGTACTTC
CDR3aa: CASSPPLGLAGVEETQYF

v_gene: TRBV24-1
d_gene: NA
j_gene: TRBJ1-1
abundance: NA
CDR3nt: TGTGCCACCAGTGATCCCCGGGCCTCCGGGGGGCGTCATTTCTTT
CDR3aa: CATSDPRASGGRHFF

v_gene: TRBV10-1
d_gene: NA
j_gene: TRBJ2-7
abundance: NA
CDR3nt: TGCGCCAGCCGGACTGTAATAGGAACCTACGAGCAGTACTTC
CDR3aa: CASRTVIGTYEQYF

v_gene: TRBV5-4
d_gene: NA
j_gene: TRBJ2-2
abundance: NA
CDR3nt: TGTGCCAGCAGCTTGGGGCAGGTCCCCGGGGAGCTGTTTTTT
CDR3aa: CASSLGQVPGELFF

v_gene: TRBV7-2
d_gene: NA
j_gene: TRBJ2-5
abundance: once
CDR3nt: TGTGCCAGCAGCCCTACGACAGGCTGGGGGAGCCAGTACTTC
CDR3aa: CASSPTTGWGSQYF

v_gene: TRBV18
d_gene: NA
j_gene: TRBJ2-5
abundance: NA
CDR3nt: TGTGCCAGCTCGCCAACCCTTACAGCACAAGAGACCCAGTACTTC
CDR3aa: CASSPTLTAQETQYF

v_gene: TRBV29-1
d_gene: TRBD2
j_gene: TRBJ2-1
abundance: NA
CDR3nt: TGCAGCGTCCCAGGGCGGGGGGGGACGGAGCAGTTCTTC
CDR3aa: CSVPGRGGTEQFF

v_gene: TRBV14
d_gene: NA
j_gene: TRBJ2-3
abundance: NA
CDR3nt: TGTGCCAGCAGCCAAGATCTTAGCCACACAGATACGCAGTATTTT
CDR3aa: CASSQDLSHTDTQYF

v_gene: TRBV19
d_gene: NA
j_gene: TRBJ2-4
abundance: NA
CDR3nt: TGTGCCAGTAGTATAAATCGACTAGGGGACATTCAGTACTTC
CDR3aa: CASSINRLGDIQYF

v_gene: TRBV18
d_gene: NA
j_gene: TRBJ1-2
abundance: NA
CDR3nt: TGTGCCAGCTCCCGAGCGGAGGGACTCGATGGCTACACCTTC
CDR3aa: CASSRAEGLDGYTF

v_gene: TRBV5-6
d_gene: TRBD2
j_gene: TRBJ2-7
abundance: NA
CDR3nt: TGTGCCAGCAGCTCGACGGGACTAGCGGGGGAGATATACGAGCAGTACTTC
CDR3aa: CASSSTGLAGEIYEQYF

v_gene: TRBV5-4
d_gene: TRBD1
j_gene: TRBJ2-7
abundance: few
CDR3nt: TGTGCCAGCAGCGAACGACAGGGGGCCGCCTACGAGCAGTACTTC
CDR3aa: CASSERQGAAYEQYF

v_gene: TRBV5-1
d_gene: TRBD1
j_gene: TRBJ1-4
abundance: NA
CDR3nt: TGCGCCAGCAGCTTGGTCCCCCAACAGGGGAGTAATGAAAAACTGTTTTTT
CDR3aa: CASSLVPQQGSNEKLFF

v_gene: TRBV7-9
d_gene: TRBD2
j_gene: TRBJ2-7
abundance: once
CDR3nt: TGTGCCAGCAGCGCCCCGACTAGCGGTACCTACGAGCAGTACTTC
CDR3aa: CASSAPTSGTYEQYF

v_gene: TRBV5-6
d_gene: NA
j_gene: TRBJ1-5
abundance: NA
CDR3nt: TGTGCCAGCAGCAACAGCTATAGCAATCAGCCCCAGCATTTT
CDR3aa: CASSNSYSNQPQHF

v_gene: TRBV19
d_gene: TRBD2
j_gene: TRBJ2-7
abundance: NA
CDR3nt: TGTGCCAGTAGTCGTGGGGCTAGCGGTACCTACGAGCAGTACTTC
CDR3aa: CASSRGASGTYEQYF

v_gene: TRBV18
d_gene: TRBD1
j_gene: TRBJ1-6
abundance: once
CDR3nt: TGTGCCAGCTCACCCGGACAGGGATCCTATAATTCACCCCTCCACTTT
CDR3aa: CASSPGQGSYNSPLHF

v_gene: TRBV6-5
d_gene: NA
j_gene: TRBJ1-2
abundance: NA
CDR3nt: TGTGCCAGCAGTCGACAGCACAACTATGGCTACACCTTC
CDR3aa: CASSRQHNYGYTF